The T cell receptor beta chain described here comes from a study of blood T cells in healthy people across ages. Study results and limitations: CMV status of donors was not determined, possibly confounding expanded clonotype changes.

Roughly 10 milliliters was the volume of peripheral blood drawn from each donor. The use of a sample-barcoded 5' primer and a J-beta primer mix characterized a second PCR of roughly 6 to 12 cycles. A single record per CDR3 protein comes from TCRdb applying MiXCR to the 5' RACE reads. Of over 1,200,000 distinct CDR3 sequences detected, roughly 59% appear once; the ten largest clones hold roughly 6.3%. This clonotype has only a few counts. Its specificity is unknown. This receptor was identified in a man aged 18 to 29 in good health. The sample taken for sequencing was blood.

CDR3 residues: CASSPSGNAYEQYF. The CDR3 DNA follows: TGTGCCAGCAGTCCTAGCGGAAACGCCTACGAGCAGTACTTC. The J gene is TRBJ2-7, the V gene TRBV6-5, with 7 bases identical to TRBD2. This CDR3 has 14 amino acids. J lost 2 bases, V lost 5 bases, and 6 bases had no gene match. Germline assignment: CDR1 MNHEY and CDR2 SVGAGI.